The 27 T cell receptor beta chains listed next were all sequenced from one sample in a study of T-cell memory formation after mild COVID-19. MiXCR was run by TCRdb on the 5' RACE reads, yielding one entry per CDR3 protein. The data show about 110,000 distinct CDR3 sequences, with over 15% seen just once and less than 6% held by the top ten. The sample comprised PBMCs or a T cell subset sorted from them (not recorded which). The receptor source for this set is a man in his late teens or twenties who had mild COVID-19 (a few samples of this study predate the infection). Cell type and time point are not known.

The sample holds a few counts of this clonotype. The chain combines TRBV4-3 with TRBJ2-6; D possibly corresponds to TRBD1 (6 bases). Per the germline V gene, CDR1 is LGHNA and CDR2 is YSLEER. The CDR3 contains 16 residues. Between the trimmed V and J ends, which lost 4 bases and 2 bases, there was a span of 12 bases. The CDR3 sequence is CASSLTAGAGANVLTF. CDR3 bases: TGCGCCAGCAGCCTAACGGCAGGGGCTGGGGCCAACGTCCTGACTTTC.

The genes are TRBV7-9 and TRBJ2-4; no clear D gene. V was cut by 5 bases and J by 6 bases, with 8 bases left in between. Germline loops: CDR1 SEHNR, CDR2 FQNEAQ (reference sequence). The CDR3 covers 12 residues. CDR3 sequence reads: CASSPPVNIQYF. DNA for the CDR3: TGTGCCAGCAGCCCTCCGGTAAACATTCAGTACTTC.

There are a few counts of this clonotype. The V call is TRBV3-1, the J call TRBJ1-1; D is ambiguous. The germline gives CDR1 LGHDT, CDR2 YNNKEL (reference sequence). The CDR3 is made up of 13 amino acids. Deletions cut 7 bases from V and 4 bases from J, with 13 bases between. The CDR3 here is CASTGDLGTEAFF. The DNA of the CDR3 is TGTGCCAGCACCGGTGACCTAGGCACTGAAGCTTTCTTT.

The V call is TRBV5-1, the J call TRBJ2-1; 8 bases align to TRBD1. The CDR3 is 17 residues long. The V segment lost 4 bases and the J segment 9 bases; nucleotides outside the gene matches: 18. Germline-derived CDR1 and CDR2 are SGHRS and YFSETQ. CDR3 amino acids: CASSMDRVKAGGFEQFF. The CDR3 DNA reads TGCGCCAGCAGCATGGACAGGGTGAAAGCGGGTGGGTTTGAGCAGTTCTTC.

This clonotype was detected a few times. The chain combines TRBV24-1 with TRBJ2-3; TRBD1 aligns across 9 bases. With 8 bases clipped from V and 4 bases from J, the junction kept 3 bases outside the gene matches. Germline CDR1 is KGHDR and CDR2 is SFDVKD. This CDR3 is 13 amino acids long. CDR3 coding DNA: TGTGCCACCATGGGACAGGGCCCAGATACGCAGTATTTT. Protein product: CATMGQGPDTQYF.

The table lists this clonotype with a few counts. The chain uses TRBV6-1 and TRBJ2-5, with 7 bases identical to TRBD1. The junction had 6 bases not matched to a gene; V was cut back by 5 bases and J by 3 bases. Looked up from germline, CDR1 is MNHNS and CDR2 is SASEGT. The CDR3 contains 14 residues. The CDR3 DNA reads TGTGCCAGCAGTACCCGGGACAGAAAAGAGACCCAGTACTTC. Its translation: CASSTRDRKETQYF.

This clonotype has more than one count but fewer than ten. The CDR3 protein is CASSGKGLRDSTYEQYV. As DNA, the CDR3 is TGTGCCAGCAGTGGTAAGGGGTTAAGGGACAGCACCTACGAGCAGTACGTC. This chain joins TRBV6-5 and TRBJ2-7, with 7 bases matching TRBD1. This CDR3 spans 17 amino acids. CDR1 and CDR2 from the germline V gene are MNHEY and SVGAGI. V shed 5 bases, J shed 2 bases, and the junction held 15 bases outside the gene matches.

This clonotype was recorded a few times. This CDR3 reads CASSPSWVYTGELFF. CDR3 sequence (DNA): TGTGCCAGCAGTCCCTCGTGGGTGTACACCGGGGAGCTGTTTTTT. V and J are TRBV12-3 or TRBV12-4 and TRBJ2-2, with D uncertain. Trimming took 5 bases from V and 3 from J, leaving 13 bases between them. This CDR3 is built from 15 residues.

The rearrangement links TRBV4-3 to TRBJ2-5, with 7 bases aligning to TRBD2. J lost 4 bases, V lost 1 base, and 0 bases had no gene match. CDR3 length: 13 amino acids. Germline CDR1 and CDR2: LGHNA and YSLEER. CDR3 region: CASSQGLAETQYF. The CDR3 region has the DNA TGCGCCAGCAGCCAAGGACTAGCAGAGACCCAGTACTTC.

V and J are TRBV12-3 or TRBV12-4 and TRBJ2-1; D not resolved. This CDR3 has 13 amino acids. V lost 2 bases to trimming and J lost 9 bases, with 11 bases between them. The CDR3, as DNA: TGTGCCAGCAGTTTAAGAGACAATAGTGAGCAGTTCTTC. It specifies CASSLRDNSEQFF.

The chain couples TRBV30 to TRBJ2-7; 8 nucleotides align to TRBD1. Germline V gene sequence: CDR1 GTSNPN, CDR2 SVGIG (reference sequence). The CDR3 is 15 amino acids. The V segment lost 0 bases and the J segment 9 bases; nucleotides outside the gene matches: 13. CDR3 bases: TGTGCCTGGAGTGTCCAAGACAGGGGTGGGGGTCGGCAGTACTTC. This translates into CAWSVQDRGGGRQYF.

This clonotype occurred a few times. The chain uses TRBV7-3 and TRBJ2-7, with D tentatively TRBD1 or TRBD2 (5 bases each). The CDR3 runs to 15 residues. Germline values: CDR1 SGHTA, CDR2 FQGTGA. V was shortened by 5 bases and J by 2 bases, with 16 bases between the two germline ends. The CDR3: CASSIGPGRTYEQYF. The DNA for the CDR3 is TGTGCCAGCAGCATCGGCCCGGGACGGACCTACGAGCAGTACTTC.

The chain employs TRBV20-1 and TRBJ1-6; weak D call: TRBD1 (5 bases). The CDR3 totals 14 residues. V was clipped by 3 bases and J by 7 bases, with 13 bases between them. Germline assignment: CDR1 DFQATT and CDR2 SNEGSKA (reference sequence). The CDR3 DNA follows: TGCAGTGCTAGGTACAGGACTCCAAATTCACCCCTCCACTTT. Its protein product is CSARYRTPNSPLHF.

The gene calls are TRBV12-3 or TRBV12-4 and TRBJ2-1; D perhaps matches TRBD2 (6 bases). The CDR3 extends over 12 amino acids. The ends were cut back, 6 bases at V and 9 bases at J, with 12 bases in the middle. CDR3 amino acids: CASRGLGGEQFF. In nucleotides, the CDR3 is TGTGCCAGCAGAGGCCTGGGGGGTGAGCAGTTCTTC.

For the CDR3, the DNA is TGTGCCAGCAGTCCCCCCGGGCCTGGAACTGGAGAGACCCAGTACTTC. Translated: CASSPPGPGTGETQYF. The chain couples TRBV12-3 or TRBV12-4 to TRBJ2-5; D not certain. The CDR3 extends over 16 amino acids. The V end lost 5 bases, the J end lost 4 bases, and 20 bases lay between the germline ends.

The chain uses TRBV10-3 and TRBJ1-6; 7 positions agree with TRBD1. CDR3 length equals 13 residues. J lost 14 bases, V lost 3 bases, and 7 bases had no gene match. Germline assignment: CDR1 ENHRY and CDR2 SYGVKD. The CDR3 loop reads CAISDDQGGALHF. The CDR3 nucleotides are TGTGCCATCAGTGACGACCAGGGGGGAGCCCTCCACTTT.

Turning to this clonotype: A read error may produce the germline difference seen at one junction end. CDR3 protein: CASSHTTWDPQEESQYF. Here the CDR3 DNA reads TGTGCCAGCAGCCACACTACTTGGGACCCCCAGGAAGAGAGCCAGTACTTC. This sequence joins TRBV14 and TRBJ2-5; D possibly matches TRBD1 or TRBD2 (5 bases each). This CDR3 comprises 17 residues. Germline values: CDR1 SGHDN, CDR2 FVKESK.

The V gene is TRBV11-1, the J gene TRBJ2-5; no reliable D call. This CDR3 has 14 residues. Germline V gives CDR1 SGHAT, CDR2 FQDESV (reference sequence). Trimming shortened V by 5 bases and J by 5 bases, and 15 bases separated the two germline ends. The CDR3 coding sequence is TGTGCCAGCAGCCTAGGAGTTGGTGATGAGACCCAGTACTTC. As protein: CASSLGVGDETQYF.

About this clonotype: Mismatch with germline at one junction end may stem from a read error. The chain carries TRBV7-2 and TRBJ2-4; D gene uncertain. The length of the CDR3 is 13 residues. Germline V gene sequence: CDR1 SGHTA, CDR2 FQGNSA. As DNA, the CDR3 is TGTGCCAGCAGCTTAGACAGATCGAACATTAAGTACTTC. This codes for CASSLDRSNIKYF.

This clonotype was seen repeatedly, ten times or more. At one end the junction does not follow the germline gene, possibly because of a read error. CDR3: CASSLGGTITDTQYF. CDR3 in DNA: TGTGCTAGCAGCTTGGGGGGGACTATCACAGATACGCAGTATTTT. This sequence joins TRBV7-7 and TRBJ2-3; 7 nucleotides line up with TRBD2. Germline loops: CDR1 SSHAT, CDR2 FNYEAQ (reference sequence). This CDR3 contains 15 residues.

In its sample, this clonotype was seen a few times. This chain connects TRBV5-1 to TRBJ2-2, with 10 positions matching TRBD1. J was trimmed by 1 base and V by 4 bases; bases with no gene match: 4. Germline V gene sequence: CDR1 SGHRS, CDR2 YFSETQ. CDR3 size: 16 residues. CDR3 sequence (DNA): TGCGCCAGCAGCCGACAGGGGGCGTGGAACACCGGGGAGCTGTTTTTT. This sequence encodes CASSRQGAWNTGELFF. Full variable domain (remainder filled in from reference TRBV5-1 and TRBJ2-2): KAGVTQTPRYLIKTRGQQVTLSCSPISGHRSVSWYQQTPGQGLQFLFEYFSETQRNKGNFPGRFSGRQFSNSRSEMNVSTLELGDSALYLCASSRQGAWNTGELFFGEGSRLTVL.

This clonotype was picked up a small number of times. V is TRBV6-2 or TRBV6-3 and J is TRBJ1-1, with TRBD1 as a possible D gene (5 bases). The V gene lost 4 bases and the J gene lost 5 bases, with 14 bases spanning the gap. The CDR3 covers 14 residues. CDR1 and CDR2 from the germline V gene are MNHEY and SVGEGT. This CDR3 reads CASSSGTTGTEAFF. For the CDR3, the DNA is TGTGCCAGCAGTTCCGGGACTACGGGGACTGAAGCTTTCTTT.

The chain combines TRBV7-2 with TRBJ2-4, with 9 nucleotides matching TRBD1. This CDR3 contains 13 residues. Trimming cost V 3 bases and J 8 bases; bases outside gene matches: 2. Germline CDR1 and CDR2: SGHTA and FQGNSA. Here the CDR3 reads CASSLDRGHIQYF. DNA of the CDR3: TGTGCCAGCAGCTTGGACAGGGGTCACATTCAGTACTTC. The full variable domain, its missing parts supplied by reference TRBV7-2 and TRBJ2-4, is GAGVSQSPSNKVTEKGKDVELRCDPISGHTALYWYRQSLGQGLEFLIYFQGNSAPDKSGLPSDRFSAERTGGSVSTLTIQRTQQEDSAVYLCASSLDRGHIQYFGAGTRLSVL.

This clonotype was picked up many times. This chain links TRBV23-1 with TRBJ2-3; 10 bases map to TRBD1. TRBV23-1 is treated as an ORF (open reading frame) with a function not yet certain. V shed 2 bases and J 6 bases; nucleotides not matched to a gene: 11. This CDR3 has 17 residues. The CDR3 sequence: CASSQEPGQGRGDTQYF. CDR3 DNA: TGCGCCAGCAGTCAAGAACCGGGACAGGGGAGAGGGGATACGCAGTATTTT.

This sequence joins TRBV7-2 and TRBJ2-5, with 12 nucleotides matching TRBD2. The V and J ends lost 3 bases and 5 bases, in that order; junction bases with no gene match: 4. Per germline, CDR1 SGHTA and CDR2 FQGNSA. CDR3 length: 15 amino acids. As DNA, the CDR3 is TGTGCCAGCAGCTTCACCGGGACTAGCGGGGAGACCCAGTACTTC. Translating it yields CASSFTGTSGETQYF.

This clonotype appeared a few times. V and J are TRBV5-1 and TRBJ1-2; 9 bases map to TRBD1. With 0 bases clipped from V and 5 bases from J, the junction kept 5 bases outside the gene matches. The germline V gene has CDR1 SGHRS and CDR2 YFSETQ. The CDR3 has 15 amino acids. The CDR3 is CASSLDRGRGYGYTF. CDR3 in DNA: TGCGCCAGCAGCTTGGACAGGGGGCGCGGATATGGCTACACCTTC.

The sample holds one count of this clonotype. The genes are TRBV12-3 or TRBV12-4 and TRBJ2-7, with D possibly being TRBD1 or TRBD2 (5 bases each). The CDR3 covers 15 residues. The V end was cut by 2 bases, the J end by 4 bases, with 15 bases between. The CDR3 sequence: CASSLRSGPAYEQYF. The CDR3 region has the DNA TGTGCCAGCAGTTTAAGATCGGGACCCGCTTACGAGCAGTACTTC.